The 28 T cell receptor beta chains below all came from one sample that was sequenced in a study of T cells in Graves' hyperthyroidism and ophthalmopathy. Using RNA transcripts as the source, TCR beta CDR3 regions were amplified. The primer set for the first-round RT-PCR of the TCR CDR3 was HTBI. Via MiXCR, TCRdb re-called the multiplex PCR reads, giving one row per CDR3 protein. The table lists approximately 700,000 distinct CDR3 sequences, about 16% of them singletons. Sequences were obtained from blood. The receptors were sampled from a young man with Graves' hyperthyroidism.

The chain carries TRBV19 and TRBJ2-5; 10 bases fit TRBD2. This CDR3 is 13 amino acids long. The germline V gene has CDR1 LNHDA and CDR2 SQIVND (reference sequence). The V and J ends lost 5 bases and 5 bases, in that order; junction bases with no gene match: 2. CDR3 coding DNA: TGTGCCAGTAGTGGGACTAGCGATGAGACCCAGTACTTC. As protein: CASSGTSDETQYF.

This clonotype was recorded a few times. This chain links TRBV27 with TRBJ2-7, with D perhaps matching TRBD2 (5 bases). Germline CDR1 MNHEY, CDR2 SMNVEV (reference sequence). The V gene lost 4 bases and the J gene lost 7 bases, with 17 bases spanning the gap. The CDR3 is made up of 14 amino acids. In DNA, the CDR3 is TGTGCCAGCAGTTCATATGGACCACCGGGGGAGCAGTACTTC. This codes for CASSSYGPPGEQYF.

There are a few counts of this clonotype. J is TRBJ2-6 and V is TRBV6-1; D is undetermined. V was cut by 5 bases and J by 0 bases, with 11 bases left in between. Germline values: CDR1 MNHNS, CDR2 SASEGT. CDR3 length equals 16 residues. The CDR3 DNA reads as TGTGCCAGCAGTCCGCGCGAAGCCTCTGGGGCCAACGTCCTGACTTTC. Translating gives CASSPREASGANVLTF.

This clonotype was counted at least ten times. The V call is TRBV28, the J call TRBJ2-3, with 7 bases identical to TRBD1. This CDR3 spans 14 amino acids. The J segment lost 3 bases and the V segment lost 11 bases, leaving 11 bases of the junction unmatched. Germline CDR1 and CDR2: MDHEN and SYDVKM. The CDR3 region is CAGSTGFRTDTQYF. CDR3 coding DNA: TGTGCCGGTTCGACAGGGTTCCGGACAGATACGCAGTATTTT.

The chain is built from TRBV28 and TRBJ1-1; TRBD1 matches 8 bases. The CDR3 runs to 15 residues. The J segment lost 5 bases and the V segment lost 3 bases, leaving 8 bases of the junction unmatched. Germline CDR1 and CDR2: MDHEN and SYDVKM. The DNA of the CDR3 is TGTGCCAGCAGTTTCTCCGGACAGGGCCTGACTGAAGCTTTCTTT. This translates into CASSFSGQGLTEAFF.

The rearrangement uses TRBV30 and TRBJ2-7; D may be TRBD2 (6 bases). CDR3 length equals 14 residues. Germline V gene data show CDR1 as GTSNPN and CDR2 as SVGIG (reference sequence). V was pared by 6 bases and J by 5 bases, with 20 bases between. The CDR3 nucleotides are TGTGCCTGCCAAAAATACGGGGGAAGGGACGAGCAGTACTTC. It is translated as CACQKYGGRDEQYF.

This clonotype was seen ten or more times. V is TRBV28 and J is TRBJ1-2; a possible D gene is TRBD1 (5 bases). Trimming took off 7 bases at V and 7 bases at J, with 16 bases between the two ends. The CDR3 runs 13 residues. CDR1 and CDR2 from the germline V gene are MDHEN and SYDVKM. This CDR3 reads CASTPEGRGGYTF. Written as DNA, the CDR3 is TGTGCCAGCACCCCGGAGGGACGGGGTGGCTACACCTTC.

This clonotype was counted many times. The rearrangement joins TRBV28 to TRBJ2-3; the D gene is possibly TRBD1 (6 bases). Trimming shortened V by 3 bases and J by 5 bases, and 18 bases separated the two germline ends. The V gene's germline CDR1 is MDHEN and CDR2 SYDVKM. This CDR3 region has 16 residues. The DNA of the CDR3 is TGTGCCAGCAGTTTCCGGACCCGGGACATTATAGATACGCAGTATTTT. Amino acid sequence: CASSFRTRDIIDTQYF. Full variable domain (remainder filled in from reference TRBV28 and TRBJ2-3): DVKVTQSSRYLVKRTGEKVFLECVQDMDHENMFWYRQDPGLGLRLIYFSYDVKMKEKGDIPEGYSVSREKKERFSLILESASTNQTSMYLCASSFRTRDIIDTQYFGPGTRLTVL.

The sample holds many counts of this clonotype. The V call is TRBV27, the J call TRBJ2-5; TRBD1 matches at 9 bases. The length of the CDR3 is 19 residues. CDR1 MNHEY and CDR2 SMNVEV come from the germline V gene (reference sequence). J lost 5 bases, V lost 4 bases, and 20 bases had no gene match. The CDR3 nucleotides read TGTGCCAGCAGTTCGGTCCCTCCCTTTCCGGGACAGGGAGGTGAGACCCAGTACTTC. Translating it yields CASSSVPPFPGQGGETQYF.

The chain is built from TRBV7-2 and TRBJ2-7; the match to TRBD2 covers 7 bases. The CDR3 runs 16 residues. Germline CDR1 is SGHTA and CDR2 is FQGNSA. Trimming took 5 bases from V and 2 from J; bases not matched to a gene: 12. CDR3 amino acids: CASSRSGGGRTYEQYF. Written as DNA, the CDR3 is TGTGCCAGCAGCCGAAGTGGGGGGGGAAGGACCTACGAGCAGTACTTC.

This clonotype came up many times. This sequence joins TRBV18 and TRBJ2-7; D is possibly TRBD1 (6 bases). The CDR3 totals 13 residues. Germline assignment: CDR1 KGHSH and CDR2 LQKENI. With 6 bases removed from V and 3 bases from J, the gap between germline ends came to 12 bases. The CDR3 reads CASSRDINYEQYF. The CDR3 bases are TGTGCCAGCTCTAGGGACATTAACTACGAGCAGTACTTC.

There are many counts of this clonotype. CDR3 amino acids: CASSWKGANEQYF. CDR3 sequence (DNA): TGTGCCAGCAGTTGGAAGGGGGCCAACGAGCAGTACTTC. The gene calls are TRBV27 and TRBJ2-7, with 7 bases fitting TRBD1. The trim removed 4 bases at V and 5 bases at J, leaving 5 bases unmatched. Germline V CDR1 and CDR2: MNHEY, SMNVEV (reference sequence). The CDR3 length is 13 residues.

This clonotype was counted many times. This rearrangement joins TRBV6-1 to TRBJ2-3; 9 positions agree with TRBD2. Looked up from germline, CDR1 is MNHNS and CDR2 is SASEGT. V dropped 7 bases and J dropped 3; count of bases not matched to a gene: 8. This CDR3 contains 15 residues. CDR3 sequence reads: CASNQLAGTTDTQYF. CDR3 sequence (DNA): TGTGCCAGCAACCAACTAGCGGGTACAACAGATACGCAGTATTTT.

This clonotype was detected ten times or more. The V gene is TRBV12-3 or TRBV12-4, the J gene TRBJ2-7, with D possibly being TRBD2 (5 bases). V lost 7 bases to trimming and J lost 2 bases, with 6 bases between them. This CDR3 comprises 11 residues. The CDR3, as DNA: TGTGCCAGCAAGGAGGCCTACGAGCAGTACTTC. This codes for CASKEAYEQYF.

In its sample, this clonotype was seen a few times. Here the CDR3 reads CATTALGDSYNEQFF. CDR3 bases: TGTGCCACTACGGCCCTAGGGGATTCCTACAATGAGCAGTTCTTC. The chain combines TRBV27 with TRBJ2-1; the D gene is possibly TRBD1 (5 bases). Trimming removed 10 bases at V and 1 base at J, with 17 bases between. CDR1 and CDR2 from the germline V gene are MNHEY and SMNVEV (reference sequence). The CDR3 consists of 15 residues.

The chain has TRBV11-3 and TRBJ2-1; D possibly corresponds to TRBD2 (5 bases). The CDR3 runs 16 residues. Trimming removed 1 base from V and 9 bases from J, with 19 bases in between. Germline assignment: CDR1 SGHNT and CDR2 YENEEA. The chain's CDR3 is CASSLAGRAPWVEQFF. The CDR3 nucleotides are TGTGCCAGCAGCTTAGCTGGGCGGGCGCCATGGGTTGAGCAGTTCTTC. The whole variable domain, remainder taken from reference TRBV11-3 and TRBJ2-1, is EAGVVQSPRYKIIEKKQPVAFWCNPISGHNTLYWYLQNLGQGPELLIRYENEEAVDDSQLPKDRFSAERLKGVDSTLKIQPAELGDSAVYLCASSLAGRAPWVEQFFGPGTRLTVL.

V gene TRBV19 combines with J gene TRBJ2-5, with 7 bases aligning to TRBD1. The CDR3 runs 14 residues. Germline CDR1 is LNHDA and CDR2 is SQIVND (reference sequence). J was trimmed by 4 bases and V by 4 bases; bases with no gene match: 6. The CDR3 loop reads CASSNQQGPETQYF. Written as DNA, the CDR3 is TGTGCCAGTAGTAACCAACAGGGGCCAGAGACCCAGTACTTC.

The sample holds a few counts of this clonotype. Here the CDR3 reads CATSEGPNTEAFF. CDR3 DNA sequence: TGTGCCACCAGCGAAGGGCCGAACACTGAAGCTTTCTTT. The chain carries TRBV15 and TRBJ1-1, with no clear D. V lost 5 bases and J 1 base, leaving 8 bases between the germline ends. Germline CDR1 and CDR2: LNHNV and YYDKDF (reference sequence). This CDR3 comprises 13 residues. The whole variable domain, remainder taken from reference TRBV15 and TRBJ1-1, is DAMVIQNPRYQVTQFGKPVTLSCSQTLNHNVMYWYQQKSSQAPKLLFHYYDKDFNNEADTPDNFQSRRPNTSFCFLDIRSPGLGDTAMYLCATSEGPNTEAFFGQGTRLTVV.

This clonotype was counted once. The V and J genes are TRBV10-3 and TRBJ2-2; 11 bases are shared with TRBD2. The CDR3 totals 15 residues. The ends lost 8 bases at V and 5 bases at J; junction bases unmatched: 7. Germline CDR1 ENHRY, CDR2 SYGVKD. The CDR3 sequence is CAIRRGTSGTGELFF. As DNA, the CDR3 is TGTGCCATCCGGAGGGGGACTAGCGGAACCGGGGAGCTGTTTTTT.

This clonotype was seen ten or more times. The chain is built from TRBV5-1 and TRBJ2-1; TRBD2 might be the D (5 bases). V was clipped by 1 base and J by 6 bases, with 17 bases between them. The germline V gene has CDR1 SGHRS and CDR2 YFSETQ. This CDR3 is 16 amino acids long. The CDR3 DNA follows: TGCGCCAGCAGCTTGAGAGGGTTCAGCCCCACCAATGAGCAGTTCTTC. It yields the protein CASSLRGFSPTNEQFF.

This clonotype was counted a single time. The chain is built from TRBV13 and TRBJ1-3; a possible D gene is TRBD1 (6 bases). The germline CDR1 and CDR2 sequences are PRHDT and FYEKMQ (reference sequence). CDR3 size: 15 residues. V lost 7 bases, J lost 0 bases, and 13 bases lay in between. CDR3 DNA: TGTGCCAGCATGATAACAGGGTCCTCTGGAAACACCATATATTTT. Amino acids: CASMITGSSGNTIYF.

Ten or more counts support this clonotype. This CDR3 is CASSHRPKSSYEQYF. CDR3 sequence (DNA): TGTGCCAGCAGTCACCGACCCAAGAGCTCCTACGAGCAGTACTTC. The rearrangement links TRBV6-2 or TRBV6-3 to TRBJ2-7; D call uncertain. The CDR3 loop spans 15 amino acids. V dropped 5 bases and J dropped 0 bases, with 14 bases sitting between them. Per the germline V gene, CDR1 is MNHEY and CDR2 is SVGEGT.

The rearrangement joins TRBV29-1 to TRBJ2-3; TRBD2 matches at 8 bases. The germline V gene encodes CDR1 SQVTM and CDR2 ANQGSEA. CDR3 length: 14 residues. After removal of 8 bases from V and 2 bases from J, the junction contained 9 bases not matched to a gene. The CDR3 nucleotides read TGCAGCCTTGGCCTAGCGGGTTTCACAGATACGCAGTATTTT. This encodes CSLGLAGFTDTQYF.

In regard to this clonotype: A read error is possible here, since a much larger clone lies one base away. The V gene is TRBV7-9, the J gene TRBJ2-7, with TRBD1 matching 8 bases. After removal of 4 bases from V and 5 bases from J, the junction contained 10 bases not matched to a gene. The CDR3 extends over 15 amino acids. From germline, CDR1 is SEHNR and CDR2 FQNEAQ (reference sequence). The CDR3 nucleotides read TGTGCCAGCAGCTCAGCTTCGACAGGGGCAGACGAGCAGTACTTC. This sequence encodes CASSSASTGADEQYF.

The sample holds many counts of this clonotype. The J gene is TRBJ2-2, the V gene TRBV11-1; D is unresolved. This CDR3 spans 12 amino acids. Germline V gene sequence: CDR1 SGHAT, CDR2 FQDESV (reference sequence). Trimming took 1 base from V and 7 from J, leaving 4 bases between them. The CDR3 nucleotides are TGTGCCAGCAGCTTAGGGCGCGGGGAGCTGTTTTTT. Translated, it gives CASSLGRGELFF. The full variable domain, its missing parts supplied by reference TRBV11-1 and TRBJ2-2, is EAEVAQSPRYKITEKSQAVAFWCDPISGHATLYWYRQILGQGPELLVQFQDESVVDDSQLPKDRFSAERLKGVDSTLKIQPAELGDSAMYLCASSLGRGELFFGEGSRLTVL.

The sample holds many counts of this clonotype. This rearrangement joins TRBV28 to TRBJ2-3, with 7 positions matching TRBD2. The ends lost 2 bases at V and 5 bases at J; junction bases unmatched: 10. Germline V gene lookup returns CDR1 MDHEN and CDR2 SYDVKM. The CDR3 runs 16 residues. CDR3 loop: CASSLRTAGVVDTQYF. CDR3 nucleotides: TGTGCCAGCAGTTTACGGACCGCGGGAGTAGTAGATACGCAGTATTTT.

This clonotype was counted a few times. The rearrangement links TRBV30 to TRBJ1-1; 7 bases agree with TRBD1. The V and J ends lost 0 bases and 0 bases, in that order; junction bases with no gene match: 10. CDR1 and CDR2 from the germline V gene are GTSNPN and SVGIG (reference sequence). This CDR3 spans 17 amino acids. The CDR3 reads CAWSVRFRGAMNTEAFF. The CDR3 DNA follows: TGTGCCTGGAGTGTACGTTTCAGGGGGGCTATGAACACTGAAGCTTTCTTT.

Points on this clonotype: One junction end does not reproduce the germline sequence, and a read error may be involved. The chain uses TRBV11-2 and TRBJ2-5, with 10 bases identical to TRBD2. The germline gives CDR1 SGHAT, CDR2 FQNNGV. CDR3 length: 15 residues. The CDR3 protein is CAGRLAGGSQETQYF. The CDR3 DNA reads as TGTGCCGGCAGGTTAGCGGGAGGCAGCCAAGAGACCCAGTACTTC.